This T cell receptor (beta chain) was retrieved from a study of T cell repertoires in cytomegalovirus infection. TCRdb re-called the reads with MiXCR, one entry per CDR3 protein. This table holds hundreds of thousands of distinct CDR3 sequences, over 15% found once. This clonotype has a handful of counts. The antigen remains undetermined. Points from the study as a whole: What dominated the ex vivo response were HLA-C-restricted CMV-specific TCR beta clonotypes.

Per germline, CDR1 SEHNR and CDR2 FQNEAQ (reference sequence). This CDR3 has 16 amino acids. The V end lost 2 bases, the J end lost 3 bases, and 14 bases lay between the germline ends. Sequenced: PBMCs. The chain couples TRBV7-9 to TRBJ1-3, with D hard to call. This clonotype was sampled from a human donor in good health (CMV status not recorded). Some clones in this sample may be carry-over from other donors' samples. CDR3 protein: CASSLWTSLGGNTIYF. For the CDR3, the DNA is TGTGCCAGCAGCTTATGGACTAGTTTGGGTGGAAACACCATATATTTT.